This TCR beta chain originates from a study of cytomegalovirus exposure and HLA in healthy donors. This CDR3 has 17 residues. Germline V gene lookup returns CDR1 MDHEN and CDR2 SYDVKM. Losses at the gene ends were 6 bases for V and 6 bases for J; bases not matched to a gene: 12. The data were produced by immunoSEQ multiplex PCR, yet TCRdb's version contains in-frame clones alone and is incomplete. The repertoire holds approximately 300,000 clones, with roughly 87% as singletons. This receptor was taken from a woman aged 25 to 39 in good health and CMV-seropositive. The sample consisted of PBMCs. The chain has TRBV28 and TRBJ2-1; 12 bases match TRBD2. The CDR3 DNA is TGTGCCAGCAGCTTGCGCCCGACTAGCGGGAGTGGCAATGAGCAGTTCTTC. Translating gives CASSLRPTSGSGNEQFF. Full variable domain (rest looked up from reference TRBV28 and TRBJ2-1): DVKVTQSSRYLVKRTGEKVFLECVQDMDHENMFWYRQDPGLGLRLIYFSYDVKMKEKGDIPEGYSVSREKKERFSLILESASTNQTSMYLCASSLRPTSGSGNEQFFGPGTRLTVL.